Listed here is a single T cell receptor (beta chain). The data belong to a study of blood T cell repertoires in COVID-19. Study information: The origin of the acute and convalescent COVID-19 samples was the United States, Italy and Spain.

How the authors handled the data: Researchers report that nucleated cell counts were estimated from reference gene primer amplification. TCRdb's copy holds only in-frame clones and misses some; the assay was immunoSEQ multiplex PCR. The V and J calls and clone size were taken over from that table, and D and trimming were inferred from the DNA. In the table there are 120,000 to 150,000 clones, more than 65% of which are singletons. The TCR was taken from a human donor in a cohort sampled during active COVID-19. Material: peripheral blood.

The CDR3 protein is CATSDPPSGGLSYNEQFF. DNA of the CDR3: TGTGCCACCAGTGATCCTCCTAGCGGGGGGCTCTCCTACAATGAGCAGTTCTTC. This sequence joins TRBV24-1 and TRBJ2-1, with TRBD2 identical over 11 bases. V was pared by 3 bases and J by 0 bases, with 6 bases of the junction left unmatched. CDR1 and CDR2 from the germline V gene are KGHDR and SFDVKD. The CDR3 has 18 residues.